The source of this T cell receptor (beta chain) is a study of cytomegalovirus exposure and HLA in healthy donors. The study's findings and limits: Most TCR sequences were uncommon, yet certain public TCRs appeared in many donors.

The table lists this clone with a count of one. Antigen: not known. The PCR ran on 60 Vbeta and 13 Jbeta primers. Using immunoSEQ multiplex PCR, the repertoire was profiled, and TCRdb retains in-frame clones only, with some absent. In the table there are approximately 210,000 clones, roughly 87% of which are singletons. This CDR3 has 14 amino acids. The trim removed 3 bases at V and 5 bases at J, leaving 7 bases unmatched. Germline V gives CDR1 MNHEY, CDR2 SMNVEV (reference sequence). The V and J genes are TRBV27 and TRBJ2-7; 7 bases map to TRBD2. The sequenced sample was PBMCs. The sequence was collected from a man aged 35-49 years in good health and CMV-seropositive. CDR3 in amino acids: CASSLSPAGDEQYV. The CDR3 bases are TGTGCCAGCAGTTTGAGTCCGGCGGGAGACGAGCAGTACGTC.